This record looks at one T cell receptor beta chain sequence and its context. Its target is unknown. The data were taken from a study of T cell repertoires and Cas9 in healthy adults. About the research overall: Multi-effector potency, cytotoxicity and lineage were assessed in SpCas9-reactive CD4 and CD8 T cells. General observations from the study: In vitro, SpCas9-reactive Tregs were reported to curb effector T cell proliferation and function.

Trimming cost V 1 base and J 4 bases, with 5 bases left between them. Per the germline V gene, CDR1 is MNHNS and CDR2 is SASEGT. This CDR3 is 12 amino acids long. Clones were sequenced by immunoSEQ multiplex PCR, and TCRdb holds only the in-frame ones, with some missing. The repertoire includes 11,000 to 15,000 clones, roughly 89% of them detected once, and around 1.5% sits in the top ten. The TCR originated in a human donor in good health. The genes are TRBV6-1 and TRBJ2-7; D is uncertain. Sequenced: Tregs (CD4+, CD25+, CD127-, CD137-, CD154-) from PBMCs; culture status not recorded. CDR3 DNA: TGTGCCAGCAGTGAAGGCCTATACGAGCAGTACGTC. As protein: CASSEGLYEQYV.